A selection of T cell receptor beta chains follows, all from one sample in a study of cytomegalovirus exposure and HLA in healthy donors. Sequencing was performed with immunoSEQ multiplex PCR; in TCRdb, only in-frame clones are kept and a portion is missing. The table has some 150,000 clones, about 82% seen once. The source material was PBMCs. All receptors come from a man younger than 40 in good health and CMV-seronegative. CDR3s include the opening cysteine and the closing phenylalanine or tryptophan.

TRBJ2-7,TRBV11-2,CASTPQGQGVYEQYF
TRBJ2-4,TRBV19,CASSIGGHTGGRGKNIQYF
TRBJ1-1,TRBV11-1,CASSLSRGNTEAFF
TRBJ1-4,TRBV7-9,CASSLGSATNEKLFF
TRBJ2-5,TRBV29-1,CSVEDRIRGGETQYF
TRBJ1-3,TRBV19,CASSAGVGSGNTIYF
TRBJ1-1,TRBV9,CASSVGGTNTEAFF
TRBJ2-1,TRBV5-1,CASRPGQGAYNEQFF
TRBJ2-3,TRBV6-1,CASSRGVAGDTQYF
TRBJ1-6,TRBV5-4,CASSLGEGPLNNSPLHF
TRBJ2-1,TRBV9,CASSVGGRGTMQQFF
TRBJ2-3,TRBV29-1,CSVELTGRFTTDTQYF
TRBJ1-2,TRBV28,CASLPGQGLVVGGYTF
TRBJ2-7,TRBV15,CATSRISGGTTGEQYF
TRBJ2-3,TRBV2,CASRRLLVEVDTQYF
TRBJ1-1,TRBV19,CASSIMRTGNTEAFF
TRBJ1-1,TRBV7-3,CASSLRDGRPDMNTEAFF
TRBJ1-5,TRBV7-8,CASSVTTGHNQPQHF
TRBJ2-1,TRBV7-9,CASSSTSYNEQFF
TRBJ1-2,TRBV5-6,CASATGIWANYGYTF
TRBJ2-7,TRBV4-1,CASSQESRPLEQYF
TRBJ2-1,TRBV28,CASKLAGDYNEQFF
TRBJ1-5,TRBV6-1,CASSSDISNQPQHF
TRBJ2-5,TRBV18,CASSQEHHQETQYF
TRBJ2-7,TRBV5-1,CASSLTGHTYEQYF
TRBJ2-1,TRBV5-6,CASSLVGSYNEQFF
TRBJ1-2,TRBV5-6,CASSRDRGYGYTF
TRBJ2-2,TRBV28,CASSFPRGQGNAGELFF
TRBJ1-2,TRBV5-5,CASSLALGEGYGYTF
TRBJ2-1,TRBV27,CASSLSGSSYNEQFF
TRBJ1-1,TRBV19,CASSMKAGSGEAFF
TRBJ2-1,TRBV29-1,CSVWLQGHNEQFF
TRBJ2-7,TRBV18,CASSPLVRGNHEQYF
TRBJ2-5,TRBV28,CASSSRGVPETQYF
TRBJ1-3,TRBV27,CASSPGLSGNTIYF
TRBJ2-3,TRBV28,CASTPSGLSTDTQYF
TRBJ1-5,TRBV4-1,CASAWGREGNQPQHF
TRBJ2-7,TRBV5-1,CASSAGPPGQGLHEQYF
TRBJ2-6,TRBV30,CAWSRTSGGSGANVLTF
TRBJ2-7,TRBV28,CASRAPGQDYEQYF
TRBJ2-7,TRBV5-4,CASSLEPSGVSWEQYF
TRBJ2-7,TRBV6-1,CASSYSHSYEQYF
TRBJ1-2,TRBV2,CASSPSPQGYGYTF
TRBJ2-7,TRBV2,CASRDKTGPYEQYF
TRBJ2-7,TRBV28,CASSGGSYEQYF
TRBJ2-5,TRBV28,CATLSLPRETQYF
TRBJ2-1,TRBV11-2,CASSLLAGASSPYNEQFF
TRBJ2-6,TRBV5-4,CASSFPGFSGANVLTF
TRBJ2-7,TRBV7-8,CASSTRRDRAYEQYF
TRBJ2-1,TRBV19,CASSLTGSSYNEQFF
TRBJ2-4,TRBV4-1,CASSHRAGLAKNIQYF